The 25 T cell receptor beta chains below come from one sample, sequenced in a study of T cells in Graves' hyperthyroidism and ophthalmopathy. TCR beta CDR3 regions were amplified from RNA. During a first-round RT-PCR of the TCR CDR3, the HTBI primer set was used. MiXCR was run by TCRdb on the multiplex PCR reads, yielding one entry per CDR3 protein. The sample lists over 700,000 distinct CDR3 sequences, 30% to 40% seen once, with 30% to 40% in the top ten. Sequenced sample: blood. These TCRs come from a woman aged 40 to 50 with Graves' hyperthyroidism.

This clonotype was counted many times. J is TRBJ2-5 and V is TRBV10-3; D call uncertain. The germline V gene encodes CDR1 ENHRY and CDR2 SYGVKD. CDR3 size: 12 residues. Trimming removed 3 bases from V and 5 bases from J, with 7 bases in between. In DNA form, the CDR3 reads TGTGCCATCAGTGATCATGCGGAGACCCAGTACTTC. Its protein is CAISDHAETQYF.

This clonotype was observed many times. The chain employs TRBV7-2 and TRBJ2-7; D is unclear. V was trimmed by 2 bases and J by 2 bases, leaving 13 bases between them. This CDR3 region has 15 residues. Germline V CDR1 and CDR2: SGHTA, FQGNSA. This chain's CDR3 is CASSLRPGEAYEQYF. In nucleotides, the CDR3 is TGTGCCAGCAGCTTACGACCGGGCGAAGCCTACGAGCAGTACTTC.

A word on this clonotype: This could be a read error, since a much larger clone is one nucleotide away. The rearrangement links TRBV19 to TRBJ2-5, with 7 bases aligning to TRBD1. The CDR3 consists of 14 residues. From germline, CDR1 is LNHDA and CDR2 SQIVND (reference sequence). The trim removed 11 bases at V and 5 bases at J, leaving 14 bases unmatched. CDR3 nucleotides: TGTGCCGGCGCGACAGGGAGATCCTCCGAGACCCAGTACTTC. Amino acid sequence: CAGATGRSSETQYF.

In its sample, this clonotype was seen a few times. This sequence joins TRBV6-5 and TRBJ1-2, with 9 bases identical to TRBD1. This CDR3 has 15 residues. Per germline, CDR1 MNHEY and CDR2 SVGAGI. Trimming took 4 bases from V and 7 from J; bases not matched to a gene: 10. CDR3 DNA sequence: TGTGCCAGCAGTTTGCAGGGACAGGGTGATGGTGGCTACACCTTC. As protein: CASSLQGQGDGGYTF.

CDR3 DNA: TGTGCCACCGGCAAGGGGCCCCAGTACTTC. Its protein is CATGKGPQYF. The chain joins TRBV12-3 or TRBV12-4 to TRBJ2-5; TRBD1 might be the D (5 bases). Trimming removed 10 bases at V and 9 bases at J, with 12 bases between. CDR3 size: 10 residues.

This clonotype occurred many times. This chain joins TRBV2 and TRBJ1-6; D gene uncertain. The V gene's germline CDR1 is SNHLY and CDR2 FYNNEI. This CDR3 comprises 15 residues. Trimming left V 3 bases short and J 3 bases short, with 9 bases between. The CDR3 sequence is CASSDSRDYNSPLHF. In DNA form, the CDR3 reads TGTGCCAGCAGTGACAGTCGGGACTATAATTCACCCCTCCACTTT.

This clonotype was detected only a few times. J is TRBJ1-6 and V is TRBV5-1, with D perhaps TRBD1 (6 bases). The CDR3 totals 13 residues. The germline V gene encodes CDR1 SGHRS and CDR2 YFSETQ. Trimming cost V 4 bases and J 12 bases, with 14 bases left between them. The CDR3 region is CASSDILGGPLHF. The CDR3 region has the DNA TGCGCCAGCAGCGACATTCTAGGGGGACCCCTCCACTTT.

The chain employs TRBV29-1 and TRBJ2-4; 8 bases align to TRBD1. The germline CDR1 and CDR2 sequences are SQVTM and ANQGSEA. The CDR3 extends over 14 amino acids. The ends lost 5 bases at V and 3 bases at J; junction bases unmatched: 6. The CDR3: CSVMTGEVKNIQYF. DNA for the CDR3: TGCAGCGTTATGACAGGGGAGGTCAAAAACATTCAGTACTTC.

J is TRBJ2-7 and V is TRBV29-1, with D tentatively TRBD2 (5 bases). V was clipped by 8 bases and J by 7 bases, with 12 bases between them. CDR1 SQVTM and CDR2 ANQGSEA come from the germline V gene. The CDR3 is 10 amino acids. The CDR3 loop reads CSLTTGEQYF. The CDR3 DNA sequence: TGCAGCTTGACGACGGGGGAGCAGTACTTC.

This clonotype was found a few times. The J gene is TRBJ1-5, the V gene TRBV7-9; D is possibly TRBD1 (5 bases). Germline CDR1 is SEHNR and CDR2 is FQNEAQ (reference sequence). The CDR3 spans 14 residues. V was clipped by 5 bases and J by 6 bases, with 14 bases between them. CDR3 protein: CASSVERGGQPQHF. CDR3 nucleotides: TGTGCCAGCAGCGTTGAGAGGGGAGGTCAGCCCCAGCATTTT.

There are many counts of this clonotype. This chain uses TRBV7-2 with TRBJ2-7; D is possibly TRBD1 (6 bases). The CDR3 contains 15 residues. V was trimmed by 5 bases and J by 6 bases, leaving 20 bases between them. Germline V gene sequence: CDR1 SGHTA, CDR2 FQGNSA. This CDR3 is CASSMTGTSSGEQYF. CDR3 nucleotides: TGTGCCAGCAGCATGACAGGTACCTCATCAGGCGAGCAGTACTTC.

The chain is built from TRBV6-1 and TRBJ1-1; 12 bases match TRBD1. CDR1 MNHNS and CDR2 SASEGT come from the germline V gene. This CDR3 is 17 amino acids long. V was pared by 6 bases and J by 3 bases, with 11 bases of the junction left unmatched. CDR3 amino acids: CASRKGQGAEMYTEAFF. The CDR3 DNA reads as TGTGCCAGCAGGAAGGGACAGGGGGCGGAAATGTACACTGAAGCTTTCTTT.

The chain uses TRBV7-9 and TRBJ2-7, with D uncertain. This CDR3 has 10 amino acids. Per the germline V gene, CDR1 is SEHNR and CDR2 is FQNEAQ (reference sequence). Trimming removed 8 bases from V and 6 bases from J, with 8 bases in between. This CDR3 is CASGNSEQYF. The CDR3 DNA follows: TGTGCCAGCGGAAACAGCGAGCAGTACTTC.

This clonotype was seen many times. This chain connects TRBV7-2 to TRBJ2-2, with D unresolved. Germline V gene data show CDR1 as SGHTA and CDR2 as FQGNSA. Trimming pared 5 bases from V and 6 bases from J, leaving 10 bases between. This CDR3 contains 13 residues. CDR3 nucleotides: TGTGCCAGCAGCCCGGAATCGGCCGGGGAGCTGTTTTTT. This sequence encodes CASSPESAGELFF. The full variable domain, rest sourced from reference TRBV7-2 and TRBJ2-2, is GAGVSQSPSNKVTEKGKDVELRCDPISGHTALYWYRQSLGQGLEFLIYFQGNSAPDKSGLPSDRFSAERTGGSVSTLTIQRTQQEDSAVYLCASSPESAGELFFGEGSRLTVL.

This clonotype was seen a few times. This chain joins TRBV7-9 and TRBJ2-7, with unresolved D. The CDR3 length is 15 residues. V gave up 6 bases and J gave up 1 base, with 16 bases separating them. Looked up from germline, CDR1 is SEHNR and CDR2 is FQNEAQ (reference sequence). In nucleotides, the CDR3 is TGTGCCAGCAGTCAAGACCCATTACAGTCCTACGAGCAGTACTTC. Its translation: CASSQDPLQSYEQYF.

This clonotype was picked up many times. The V call is TRBV7-2, the J call TRBJ1-4; D is perhaps TRBD1 (5 bases). Germline V lookup: CDR1 SGHTA, CDR2 FQGNSA. The CDR3 runs 13 residues. Trimming cost V 5 bases and J 5 bases, with 9 bases left between them. The CDR3 loop reads CASSQNRNEKLFF. Written as DNA, the CDR3 is TGTGCCAGCAGCCAGAACAGGAATGAAAAACTGTTTTTT.

The J gene is TRBJ1-1, the V gene TRBV15; 9 bases are shared with TRBD1. CDR1 LNHNV and CDR2 YYDKDF come from the germline V gene (reference sequence). V lost 10 bases and J lost 11; bases outside the gene matches: 8. CDR3 length: 11 amino acids. The CDR3 reads CAIGTGRLAFF. The CDR3 coding sequence is TGTGCCATCGGGACAGGGCGTTTGGCTTTCTTT.

This clonotype came up once. The chain uses TRBV20-1 and TRBJ1-3; D not resolved. CDR1 is DFQATT and CDR2 is SNEGSKA in the germline V gene (reference sequence). The CDR3 covers 15 residues. The V end was cut by 6 bases, the J end by 0 bases, with 15 bases between. This CDR3 reads CSARRTQSSGNTIYF. CDR3 DNA: TGCAGTGCCAGACGAACACAGAGCTCTGGAAACACCATATATTTT.

This clonotype was seen a few times. DNA for the CDR3: TGCGCCAGCAGACGAGTAATATCGGGGGAGCAGTACTTC. It yields the protein CASRRVISGEQYF. The chain has TRBV5-1 and TRBJ2-7; D may be TRBD2 (5 bases). The CDR3 has 13 amino acids. Germline CDR1 reads SGHRS; CDR2 reads YFSETQ. The germline V and J ends were trimmed by 5 bases and 7 bases, with 16 bases remaining between them.

The chain uses TRBV20-1 and TRBJ2-5; 9 bases agree with TRBD2. This CDR3 contains 15 residues. Germline V gene sequence: CDR1 DFQATT, CDR2 SNEGSKA (reference sequence). Losses at the gene ends were 1 base for V and 11 bases for J; bases not matched to a gene: 14. The CDR3 loop reads CSARVASGMQYTQYF. CDR3 DNA sequence: TGCAGTGCTAGAGTAGCTAGCGGGATGCAATATACGCAGTACTTC.

The table lists this clonotype with many counts. This chain connects TRBV7-2 to TRBJ1-4; no clear D. V was shortened by 4 bases and J by 0 bases, with 9 bases between the two germline ends. This CDR3 has 15 amino acids. The germline V gene has CDR1 SGHTA and CDR2 FQGNSA. In nucleotides, the CDR3 is TGTGCCAGCAGCTACAGAGATGCAACTAATGAAAAACTGTTTTTT. This encodes CASSYRDATNEKLFF. Variable domain in full (rest from reference TRBV7-2 and TRBJ1-4): GAGVSQSPSNKVTEKGKDVELRCDPISGHTALYWYRQSLGQGLEFLIYFQGNSAPDKSGLPSDRFSAERTGGSVSTLTIQRTQQEDSAVYLCASSYRDATNEKLFFGSGTQLSVL.

The table lists this clonotype with many counts. The CDR3 sequence: CSVVLTGQQPQHF. CDR3 nucleotides: TGCAGCGTTGTGTTGACAGGGCAGCAGCCCCAGCATTTT. This chain uses TRBV29-1 with TRBJ1-5; the match to TRBD1 covers 7 bases. Germline-derived CDR1 and CDR2 are SQVTM and ANQGSEA. This CDR3 region has 13 residues. V lost 4 bases and J lost 7; bases outside the gene matches: 7.

The table lists this clonotype with many counts. CDR3 protein: CASQRGGGNQPQHF. The CDR3 nucleotides read TGTGCCAGTCAACGAGGGGGCGGCAATCAGCCCCAGCATTTT. The chain uses TRBV19 and TRBJ1-5, with TRBD1 identical over 7 bases. This CDR3 has 14 amino acids. After removal of 8 bases from V and 2 bases from J, the junction contained 6 bases not matched to a gene. Germline V gene lookup returns CDR1 LNHDA and CDR2 SQIVND (reference sequence).

At least ten counts were recorded for this clonotype. J is TRBJ1-2 and V is TRBV29-1; unclear D gene. The V and J ends lost 1 base and 3 bases respectively, with 6 bases between them. The CDR3 length is 12 residues. Germline V gene lookup returns CDR1 SQVTM and CDR2 ANQGSEA. The CDR3 loop reads CSVEGVHYGYTF. Written as DNA, the CDR3 is TGCAGCGTTGAAGGGGTCCACTATGGCTACACCTTC.

This chain links TRBV12-3 or TRBV12-4 with TRBJ2-5; 8 positions agree with TRBD2. J gave up 2 bases and V 3 bases, and 8 bases lay outside the gene matches. This CDR3 region has 16 residues. The CDR3 protein is CASSFSLAGLQETQYF. CDR3 in DNA: TGTGCCAGCAGTTTTTCGCTAGCGGGCTTGCAAGAGACCCAGTACTTC.